Each of the 20 T cell receptor beta chains below was sequenced from the same sample in a study of blood T cell repertoires in COVID-19. TCRdb's table, derived via immunoSEQ multiplex PCR, lists solely in-frame clones and lacks some. Of some 76,000 clones listed, roughly 84% are singletons. Source material: peripheral blood. Source of these receptors: a young woman with acute or convalescent COVID-19.

This chain links TRBV7-7 with TRBJ2-3, with 7 nucleotides matching TRBD1. This CDR3 spans 15 amino acids. J was trimmed by 3 bases and V by 1 base; bases with no gene match: 4. The germline gives CDR1 SSHAT, CDR2 FNYEAQ (reference sequence). The CDR3 DNA is TGTGCCAGCAGCTTAGGGGACAGCTTAACAGATACGCAGTATTTT. Translating gives CASSLGDSLTDTQYF.

The V and J genes are TRBV5-1 and TRBJ2-5; weak D call: TRBD1 (6 bases). The CDR3 contains 14 residues. The germline V gene encodes CDR1 SGHRS and CDR2 YFSETQ. Trimming stripped 5 bases from V and 4 bases from J, with 15 bases between. CDR3 DNA: TGCGCCAGCAGTAAAAACAGGGTCCTAGAGACCCAGTACTTC. Its translation is CASSKNRVLETQYF.

This clone was observed once. V is TRBV7-8 and J is TRBJ2-1, with 10 positions matching TRBD2. Germline lookup yields CDR1 SGHVS and CDR2 FQNEAQ. There are 15 residues in the CDR3. With V trimmed by 5 bases and J by 2 bases, 3 bases remained unmatched. The CDR3 protein is CASSGTSEPYNEQFF. Here the CDR3 DNA reads TGTGCCAGCAGCGGGACTAGCGAACCCTACAATGAGCAGTTCTTC.

The chain couples TRBV28 to TRBJ2-4; 9 bases fit TRBD1. Germline lookup yields CDR1 MDHEN and CDR2 SYDVKM. The CDR3 runs 15 residues. V lost 6 bases to trimming and J lost 7 bases; unmatched junction nucleotides: 10. The CDR3 spells CASSPGQGSMNIQYF. DNA of the CDR3: TGTGCCAGCAGCCCGGGACAGGGTTCCATGAACATTCAGTACTTC.

The rearrangement links TRBV28 to TRBJ2-5; 15 nucleotides line up with TRBD2. Germline assignment: CDR1 MDHEN and CDR2 SYDVKM. The CDR3 sequence is 18 residues long. Germline trimming cut 7 bases from V and 1 base from J; bases unmatched to any gene: 10. The CDR3 reads CASTRGTSGGPFQETQYF. In nucleotides, the CDR3 is TGTGCCAGCACCCGGGGGACTAGCGGGGGGCCATTCCAAGAGACCCAGTACTTC.

The CDR3 loop is CASSSTPGGPLYGYTF. The CDR3, as DNA: TGTGCCAGCAGTTCCACCCCAGGGGGCCCCCTCTATGGCTACACCTTC. This chain links TRBV27 with TRBJ1-2, with TRBD1 matching over 8 bases. Trimming at V came to 4 bases and at J to 4 bases, leaving 11 bases not matched to a gene. The germline V gene encodes CDR1 MNHEY and CDR2 SMNVEV (reference sequence). The CDR3 is 16 amino acids.

This rearrangement joins TRBV10-3 to TRBJ2-3; possible D gene TRBD2, 6 bases. The CDR3 contains 16 residues. V was cut by 4 bases and J by 1 base, with 15 bases left in between. Germline lookup yields CDR1 ENHRY and CDR2 SYGVKD. In nucleotides, the CDR3 is TGTGCCATCAGTGTAGCCGAGGGCGGGGGCACAGATACGCAGTATTTT. This translates into CAISVAEGGGTDTQYF.

The chain has TRBV7-8 and TRBJ1-1; 8 nucleotides match TRBD1. The V and J ends lost 5 bases and 1 base, in that order; junction bases with no gene match: 6. CDR1 is SGHVS and CDR2 is FQNEAQ in the germline V gene. CDR3 length equals 15 residues. The CDR3 sequence is CASSNRTGKNTEAFF. The DNA of the CDR3 is TGTGCCAGCAGCAACCGGACAGGGAAGAACACTGAAGCTTTCTTT.

The chain links TRBV6-5 to TRBJ1-5; the D is unclear. From germline, CDR1 is MNHEY and CDR2 SVGAGI. CDR3 length equals 14 residues. V lost 7 bases and J 6 bases, leaving 16 bases between the germline ends. The chain's CDR3 is CASTPMGSAQPQHF. The CDR3 DNA follows: TGTGCCAGCACCCCGATGGGGAGCGCTCAGCCCCAGCATTTT.

This clone was seen more than once but under ten times. The chain recombines TRBV10-3 with TRBJ1-5, with D possibly TRBD1 on 5 matching bases. Germline values: CDR1 ENHRY, CDR2 SYGVKD. Trimming took off 0 bases at V and 6 bases at J, with 12 bases between the two ends. This CDR3 has 15 amino acids. DNA of the CDR3: TGTGCCATCAGTGAGTCTGAAGGGGTTGCTCAGCCCCAGCATTTT. This translates into CAISESEGVAQPQHF.

This sequence joins TRBV29-1 and TRBJ2-5; 10 positions agree with TRBD1. The ends lost 6 bases at V and 5 bases at J; junction bases unmatched: 12. The length of the CDR3 is 15 residues. Germline values: CDR1 SQVTM, CDR2 ANQGSEA. Here the CDR3 reads CSVGRRQGAWETQYF. DNA of the CDR3: TGCAGCGTAGGGAGGCGACAGGGGGCATGGGAGACCCAGTACTTC.

This clone has a handful of counts. This sequence joins TRBV28 and TRBJ1-1; tentative D call: TRBD1 (5 bases). This CDR3 spans 14 amino acids. V lost 4 bases and J 4 bases, leaving 13 bases between the germline ends. CDR1 MDHEN and CDR2 SYDVKM come from the germline V gene. CDR3 protein: CASSSPGWSTEAFF. DNA for the CDR3: TGTGCCAGCAGTTCCCCAGGGTGGAGCACTGAAGCTTTCTTT.

V usage is TRBV30 and J usage is TRBJ2-3; D remains unclear. This CDR3 is built from 12 residues. The germline V and J ends were trimmed by 4 bases and 1 base, with 6 bases remaining between them. Germline V CDR1 and CDR2: GTSNPN, SVGIG (reference sequence). The CDR3 DNA reads TGTGCCTGGAACGTAGGCACAGATACGCAGTATTTT. Its translation: CAWNVGTDTQYF. Using reference TRBV30 and TRBJ2-3 for the parts outside the CDR3, the full variable domain is SQTIHQWPATLVQPVGSPLSLECTVEGTSNPNLYWYRQAAGRGLQLLFYSVGIGQISSEVPQNLSASRPQDRQFILSSKKLLLSDSGFYLCAWNVGTDTQYFGPGTRLTVL.

The chain combines TRBV7-9 with TRBJ1-2, with a weak D call TRBD1 (5 bases). The ends were cut back, 3 bases at V and 8 bases at J, with 13 bases in the middle. CDR1 is SEHNR, CDR2 FQNEAQ, per germline (reference sequence). The CDR3 totals 13 residues. Here the CDR3 reads CASSFEGGVGYTF. CDR3 coding DNA: TGTGCCAGCAGCTTCGAAGGAGGGGTCGGCTACACCTTC. The full variable domain, with the rest looked up from reference TRBV7-9 and TRBJ1-2, is DTGVSQNPRHKITKRGQNVTFRCDPISEHNRLYWYRQTLGQGPEFLTYFQNEAQLEKSRLLSDRFSAERPKGSFSTLEIQRTEQGDSAMYLCASSFEGGVGYTFGSGTRLTVV.

This clone has a single count. The chain's CDR3 is CASKRTGSSPLHF. CDR3 DNA: TGTGCCAGCAAGCGGACAGGGTCCTCACCCCTCCACTTT. The V gene is TRBV12-3 or TRBV12-4, the J gene TRBJ1-6; TRBD1 matches at 8 bases. The CDR3 sequence is 13 residues long. V lost 7 bases and J lost 10; bases outside the gene matches: 6.

The rearrangement links TRBV7-9 to TRBJ2-7; TRBD1 matches 12 bases. CDR3 length: 20 residues. Germline V CDR1 and CDR2: SEHNR, FQNEAQ (reference sequence). Trimming took 5 bases from V and 4 from J; bases not matched to a gene: 21. The DNA for the CDR3 is TGTGCCAGCAGCAGTTGGGGACAGGGGGCTGGCAGCGCCAAGATATACGAGCAGTACTTC. As protein: CASSSWGQGAGSAKIYEQYF.

The chain carries TRBV6-1 and TRBJ2-1, with 12 bases lining up with TRBD2. The J segment lost 4 bases and the V segment lost 2 bases, leaving 3 bases of the junction unmatched. The CDR3 consists of 16 residues. The V gene's germline CDR1 is MNHNS and CDR2 SASEGT. This chain's CDR3 is CASSELTSGGYNEQFF. The CDR3 region has the DNA TGTGCCAGCAGTGAACTCACTAGCGGGGGGTACAATGAGCAGTTCTTC.

This chain uses TRBV7-8 with TRBJ2-3; 10 nucleotides match TRBD1. V was clipped by 4 bases and J by 4 bases; unmatched bases: 2. This CDR3 is built from 14 residues. Germline V gene lookup returns CDR1 SGHVS and CDR2 FQNEAQ. This chain's CDR3 is CASSWDRGSDTQYF. CDR3 nucleotides: TGTGCCAGCAGCTGGGACAGGGGCTCAGATACGCAGTATTTT.

In this sample, this clone turned up once. The chain links TRBV18 to TRBJ1-4; 8 bases map to TRBD1. This CDR3 comprises 18 residues. Germline CDR1 KGHSH, CDR2 LQKENI. The V segment lost 0 bases and the J segment 8 bases; nucleotides outside the gene matches: 14. In DNA, the CDR3 is TGTGCCAGCTCACCACCAGGACAGGGTGTTATCAACTTGGAAAAACTGTTTTTT. The encoded protein is CASSPPGQGVINLEKLFF.

The chain joins TRBV28 to TRBJ2-3; D possibly corresponds to TRBD2 (6 bases). V lost 3 bases to trimming and J lost 3 bases, with 13 bases between them. This CDR3 is built from 15 residues. The V gene's germline CDR1 is MDHEN and CDR2 SYDVKM. This chain's CDR3 is CASSFVSGGTDTQYF. CDR3 coding DNA: TGTGCCAGCAGTTTTGTCAGCGGAGGGACAGATACGCAGTATTTT.